The rows below give T cell receptor beta chains drawn from one sample of a study of shared clonotypes between healthy human individuals. The assay was immunoSEQ multiplex PCR, and TCRdb's table has in-frame clones only and misses some. The sample records about a million clones, about 72% being singletons. The sample consisted of memory CD4+ T cells from PBMCs. The receptors stem from a man younger than 35 in good health. Some clones in this sample may be carry-over from other donors' samples. Both conserved end residues are part of each CDR3. A D gene is named only where the DNA matches it firmly. Some rows mark clone size as missing; the rest say once, few, many or name a class of expanded clone.

v_gene: TRBV19
j_gene: TRBJ1-1
len: 15
abundance: many
d_gene: .
CDR3aa: CASSIVEGFNTEAFF
CDR3nt: TGTGCCAGTAGTATAGTTGAAGGTTTTAACACTGAAGCTTTCTTT

v_gene: TRBV30
j_gene: TRBJ1-2
len: 11
abundance: .
d_gene: .
CDR3aa: CAWSGYAGYTF
CDR3nt: TGTGCCTGGAGTGGGTACGCTGGCTACACCTTC

v_gene: TRBV5-1
j_gene: TRBJ2-7
len: 18
abundance: .
d_gene: TRBD2
CDR3aa: CASSFPASGRVIGYEQYF
CDR3nt: TGCGCCAGCAGCTTCCCGGCTAGCGGGAGGGTTATCGGCTACGAGCAGTACTTC

v_gene: TRBV7-3
j_gene: TRBJ2-5
len: 14
abundance: .
d_gene: .
CDR3aa: CASSLSGAQETQYF
CDR3nt: TGTGCCAGCAGCTTATCGGGGGCACAAGAGACCCAGTACTTC

v_gene: TRBV5-1
j_gene: TRBJ2-5
len: 11
abundance: .
d_gene: .
CDR3aa: CASSTGQTQYF
CDR3nt: TGCGCCAGCAGCACCGGACAGACCCAGTACTTC

v_gene: TRBV27
j_gene: TRBJ2-3
len: 12
abundance: .
d_gene: .
CDR3aa: CASSLGREGQYF
CDR3nt: TGTGCCAGCAGTTTAGGGCGGGAAGGGCAGTATTTT

v_gene: TRBV5-1
j_gene: TRBJ1-4
len: 15
abundance: .
d_gene: TRBD1
CDR3aa: CASSPTGQTNEKLFF
CDR3nt: TGCGCCAGCAGCCCCACGGGACAGACTAATGAAAAACTGTTTTTT

v_gene: TRBV2
j_gene: TRBJ1-1
len: 14
abundance: many
d_gene: .
CDR3aa: CASGSSRGNTEAFF
CDR3nt: TGTGCCAGCGGCTCCTCACGGGGGAACACTGAAGCTTTCTTT

v_gene: TRBV18
j_gene: TRBJ1-5
len: 12
abundance: .
d_gene: .
CDR3aa: CASSGGDQPQHF
CDR3nt: TGTGCCAGCTCCGGTGGGGACCAGCCCCAGCATTTT

v_gene: TRBV5-1
j_gene: TRBJ2-3
len: 14
abundance: .
d_gene: .
CDR3aa: CASSPEVGLDTQYF
CDR3nt: TGCGCCAGCAGCCCGGAAGTGGGGTTAGATACGCAGTATTTT

v_gene: TRBV4-3
j_gene: TRBJ1-1
len: 14
abundance: few
d_gene: .
CDR3aa: CASSQGGFNTEAFF
CDR3nt: TGCGCCAGCAGCCAAGGTGGATTCAACACTGAAGCTTTCTTT

v_gene: TRBV7-2
j_gene: TRBJ1-5
len: 16
abundance: .
d_gene: .
CDR3aa: CASSPGRTAINQPQHF
CDR3nt: TGTGCCAGCAGCCCGGGCCGGACAGCAATCAATCAGCCCCAGCATTTT

v_gene: TRBV5-1
j_gene: TRBJ2-3
len: 18
abundance: .
d_gene: TRBD2
CDR3aa: CASSSLPVAGRMTDTQYF
CDR3nt: TGCGCCAGCAGCTCATTACCCGTAGCGGGAAGGATGACAGATACGCAGTATTTT

v_gene: TRBV28
j_gene: TRBJ1-4
len: 15
abundance: .
d_gene: .
CDR3aa: CASRSPTGRNEKLFF
CDR3nt: TGTGCCAGCAGATCCCCGACCGGAAGAAATGAAAAACTGTTTTTT

v_gene: TRBV11-2
j_gene: TRBJ1-1
len: 11
abundance: .
d_gene: .
CDR3aa: CASSFGPEAFF
CDR3nt: TGTGCCAGCAGCTTTGGTCCTGAAGCTTTCTTT

v_gene: TRBV10-1
j_gene: TRBJ1-3
len: 14
abundance: .
d_gene: .
CDR3aa: CASSEVCSGNTIYF
CDR3nt: TGCGCCAGCAGTGAGGTCTGCTCTGGAAACACCATATATTTT

v_gene: TRBV5-1
j_gene: TRBJ1-1
len: 19
abundance: .
d_gene: .
CDR3aa: CASSQSPGPSKLMNTEAFF
CDR3nt: TGCGCCAGCAGCCAATCACCGGGCCCCTCAAAATTGATGAACACTGAAGCTTTCTTT

v_gene: TRBV6-6
j_gene: TRBJ2-3
len: 16
abundance: .
d_gene: .
CDR3aa: CASSYGHGGSTDTQYF
CDR3nt: TGTGCCAGCAGTTACGGTCACGGAGGGAGCACAGATACGCAGTATTTT